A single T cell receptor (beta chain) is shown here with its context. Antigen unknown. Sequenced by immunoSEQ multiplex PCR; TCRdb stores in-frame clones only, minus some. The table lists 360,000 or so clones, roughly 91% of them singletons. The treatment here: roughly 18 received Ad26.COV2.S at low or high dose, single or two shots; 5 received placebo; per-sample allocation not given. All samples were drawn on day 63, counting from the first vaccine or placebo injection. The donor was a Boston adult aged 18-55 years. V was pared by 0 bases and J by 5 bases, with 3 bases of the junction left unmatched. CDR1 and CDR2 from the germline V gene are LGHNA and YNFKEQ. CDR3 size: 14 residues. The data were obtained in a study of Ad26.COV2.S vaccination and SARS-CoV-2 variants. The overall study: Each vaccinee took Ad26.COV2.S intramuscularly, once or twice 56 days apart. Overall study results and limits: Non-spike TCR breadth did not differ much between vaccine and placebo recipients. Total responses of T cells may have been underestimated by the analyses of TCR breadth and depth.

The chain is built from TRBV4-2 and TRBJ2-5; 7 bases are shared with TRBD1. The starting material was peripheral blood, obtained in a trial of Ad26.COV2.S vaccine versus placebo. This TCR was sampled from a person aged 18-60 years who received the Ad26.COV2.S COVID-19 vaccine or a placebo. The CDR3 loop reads CASSQERGLETQYF. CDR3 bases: TGTGCCAGCAGCCAAGAGAGGGGGCTGGAGACCCAGTACTTC.